This note documents a single TCR beta chain sequence. No antigen is known for it. Method: immunoSEQ multiplex PCR; TCRdb's copy keeps in-frame clones and lacks some. The sample yields approximately 100,000 clones, 92% seen once. The data originate from a study of siplizumab effects on memory and regulatory T cells. Study findings and constraints: Sequences below about 10^-5 frequency were poorly captured, and few alloreactive clones mapped to unstimulated subsets. It seemed that naive T cells were more diverse than memory cells and were major contributors to the alloresponse. Significantly reduced by siplizumab was the cumulative frequency of alloreactive sequences, namely those traceable to unstimulated CD4+ memory cells.

Trimming removed 4 bases at V and 4 bases at J, with 9 bases between. This CDR3 has 13 amino acids. Germline values: CDR1 SGHNT, CDR2 YYREEE (reference sequence). This receptor was taken from a human donor in good health. This chain connects TRBV5-4 to TRBJ2-1, with D maybe TRBD2 (6 bases). The sequenced sample was Tregs sorted from blood. CDR3 sequence (DNA): TGTGCCAGCAGCGGCGGGGCTTACAATGAGCAGTTCTTC. Encoded protein: CASSGGAYNEQFF.